Reported below is one T cell receptor beta chain. TCRdb's table, derived via immunoSEQ multiplex PCR, lists solely in-frame clones and lacks some. The data contain about 990,000 clones, roughly 74% of them singletons. The data were taken from a study of shared clonotypes between healthy human individuals. J gave up 5 bases and V 5 bases, and 4 bases lay outside the gene matches. This CDR3 region has 13 residues. Germline V lookup: CDR1 SQVTM, CDR2 ANQGSEA. The sequence derives from a man in his late teens or twenties in good health. Some clones in this sample may be carry-over from other donors' samples. This chain links TRBV29-1 with TRBJ2-1, with 9 nucleotides matching TRBD1. The sequenced sample consisted of memory CD4+ T cells from PBMCs. Documented subset: CD45RA-negative fraction. CDR3 in amino acids: CSVSWTGDNEQFF. DNA for the CDR3: TGCAGCGTTTCGTGGACAGGGGACAATGAGCAGTTCTTC.